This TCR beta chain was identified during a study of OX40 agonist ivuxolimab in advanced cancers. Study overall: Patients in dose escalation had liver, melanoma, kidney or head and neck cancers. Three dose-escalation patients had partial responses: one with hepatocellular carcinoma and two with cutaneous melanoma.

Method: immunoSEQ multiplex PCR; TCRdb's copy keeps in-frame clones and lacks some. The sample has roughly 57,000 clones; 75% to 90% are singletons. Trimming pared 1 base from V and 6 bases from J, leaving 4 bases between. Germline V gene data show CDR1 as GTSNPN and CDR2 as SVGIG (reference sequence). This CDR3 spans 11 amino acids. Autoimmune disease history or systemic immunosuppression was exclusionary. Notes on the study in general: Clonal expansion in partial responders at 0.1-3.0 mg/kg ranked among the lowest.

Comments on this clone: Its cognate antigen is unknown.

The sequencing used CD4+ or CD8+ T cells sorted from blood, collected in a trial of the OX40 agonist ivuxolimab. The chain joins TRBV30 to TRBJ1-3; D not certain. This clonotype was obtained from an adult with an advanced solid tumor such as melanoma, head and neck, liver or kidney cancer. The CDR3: CAWSGENTIYF. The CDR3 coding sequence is TGTGCCTGGAGTGGGGAAAACACCATATATTTT.